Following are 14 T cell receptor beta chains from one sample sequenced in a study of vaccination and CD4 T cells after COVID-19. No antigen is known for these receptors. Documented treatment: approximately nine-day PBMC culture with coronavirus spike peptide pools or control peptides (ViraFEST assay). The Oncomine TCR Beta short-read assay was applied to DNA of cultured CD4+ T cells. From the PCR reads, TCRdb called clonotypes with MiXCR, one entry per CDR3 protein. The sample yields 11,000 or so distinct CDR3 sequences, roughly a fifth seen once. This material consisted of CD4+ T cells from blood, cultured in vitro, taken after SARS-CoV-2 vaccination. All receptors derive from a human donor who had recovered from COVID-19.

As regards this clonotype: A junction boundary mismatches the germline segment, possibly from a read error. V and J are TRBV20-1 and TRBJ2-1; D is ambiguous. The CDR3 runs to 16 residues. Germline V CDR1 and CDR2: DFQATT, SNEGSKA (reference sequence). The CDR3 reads CSASHLGHSSYNGQFF. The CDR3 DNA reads TGCAGTGCTAGTCATCTAGGGCATAGCTCCTACAATGGGCAGTTCTTC.

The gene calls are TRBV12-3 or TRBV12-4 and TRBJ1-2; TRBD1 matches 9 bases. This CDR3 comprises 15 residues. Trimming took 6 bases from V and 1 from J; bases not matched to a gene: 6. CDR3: CASRPTGGLNYGYTF. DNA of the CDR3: TGTGCCAGCAGGCCGACAGGGGGACTTAACTATGGCTACACCTTC.

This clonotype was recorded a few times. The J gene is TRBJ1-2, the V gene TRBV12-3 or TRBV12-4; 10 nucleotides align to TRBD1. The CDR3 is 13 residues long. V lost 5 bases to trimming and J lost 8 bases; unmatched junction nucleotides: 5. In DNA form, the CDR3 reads TGTGCCAGCAGTCCCGGGACAGGGGAAGGCTACACCTTC. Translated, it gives CASSPGTGEGYTF.

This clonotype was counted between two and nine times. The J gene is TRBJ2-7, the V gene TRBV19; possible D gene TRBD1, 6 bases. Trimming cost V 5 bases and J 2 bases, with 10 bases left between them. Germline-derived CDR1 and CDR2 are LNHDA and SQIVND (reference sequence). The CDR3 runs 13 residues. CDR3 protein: CASSQDSTYEQYF. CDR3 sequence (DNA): TGTGCCAGTAGTCAGGACAGTACCTACGAGCAGTACTTC.

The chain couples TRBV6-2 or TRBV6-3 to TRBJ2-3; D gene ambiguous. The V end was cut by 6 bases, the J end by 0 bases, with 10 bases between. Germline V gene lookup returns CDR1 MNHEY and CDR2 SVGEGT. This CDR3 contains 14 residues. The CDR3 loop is CASRSNPSTDTQYF. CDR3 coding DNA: TGTGCCAGCAGGTCTAACCCTAGCACAGATACGCAGTATTTT.

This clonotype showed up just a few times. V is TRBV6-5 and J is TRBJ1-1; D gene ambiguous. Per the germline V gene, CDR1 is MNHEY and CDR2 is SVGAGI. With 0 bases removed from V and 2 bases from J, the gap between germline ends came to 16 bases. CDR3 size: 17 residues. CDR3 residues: CASSYSTFRTTNTEAFF. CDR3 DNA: TGTGCCAGCAGTTACTCGACTTTTCGCACAACAAACACTGAAGCTTTCTTT.

The CDR3 here is CASSESPGGNSPLHF. DNA of the CDR3: TGCGCCAGCAGTGAGTCACCAGGGGGGAATTCACCCCTCCACTTT. The chain couples TRBV10-1 to TRBJ1-6; 7 bases fit TRBD1. CDR3 size: 15 residues. With 0 bases clipped from V and 7 bases from J, the junction kept 3 bases outside the gene matches. CDR1 WNHNN and CDR2 SYGVQD come from the germline V gene (reference sequence).

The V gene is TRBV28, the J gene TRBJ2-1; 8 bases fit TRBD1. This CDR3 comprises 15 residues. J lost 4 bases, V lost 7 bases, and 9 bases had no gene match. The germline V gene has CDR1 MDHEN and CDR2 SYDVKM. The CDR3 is CASNTQGAGYNEQFF. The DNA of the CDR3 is TGTGCCAGCAACACTCAGGGGGCGGGATACAATGAGCAGTTCTTC.

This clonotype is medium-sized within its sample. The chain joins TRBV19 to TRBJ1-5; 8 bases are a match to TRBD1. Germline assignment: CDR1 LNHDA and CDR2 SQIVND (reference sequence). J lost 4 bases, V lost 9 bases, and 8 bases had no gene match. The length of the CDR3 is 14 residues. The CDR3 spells CARKGQGANQPQHF. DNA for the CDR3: TGTGCCAGAAAAGGGCAGGGGGCGAATCAGCCCCAGCATTTT.

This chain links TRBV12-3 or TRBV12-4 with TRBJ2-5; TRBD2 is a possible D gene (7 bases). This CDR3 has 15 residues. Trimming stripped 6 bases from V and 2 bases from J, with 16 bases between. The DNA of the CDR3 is TGTGCCAGCAGCCCGCCCGGGGGGCATCAAGAGACCCAGTACTTC. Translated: CASSPPGGHQETQYF.

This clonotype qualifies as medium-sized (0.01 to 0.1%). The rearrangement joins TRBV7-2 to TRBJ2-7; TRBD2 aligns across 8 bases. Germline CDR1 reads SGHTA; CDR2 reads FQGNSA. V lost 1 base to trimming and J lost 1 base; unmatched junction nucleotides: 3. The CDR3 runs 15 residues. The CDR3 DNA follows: TGTGCCAGCAGCTTAGGTACGGGAGGGTCCTACGAGCAGTACTTC. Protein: CASSLGTGGSYEQYF.

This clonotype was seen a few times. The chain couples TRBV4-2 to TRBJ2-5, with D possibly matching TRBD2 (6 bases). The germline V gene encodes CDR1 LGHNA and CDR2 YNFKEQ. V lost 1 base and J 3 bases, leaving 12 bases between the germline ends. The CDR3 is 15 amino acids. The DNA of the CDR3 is TGTGCCAGCAGCCAAGGAACGCCGGGAGAAGAGACCCAGTACTTC. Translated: CASSQGTPGEETQYF.

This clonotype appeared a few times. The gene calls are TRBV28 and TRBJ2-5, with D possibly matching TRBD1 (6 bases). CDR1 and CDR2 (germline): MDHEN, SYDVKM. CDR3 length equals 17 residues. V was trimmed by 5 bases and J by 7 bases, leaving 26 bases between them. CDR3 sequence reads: CASSLPGTSFSSRTQYF. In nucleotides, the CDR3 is TGTGCCAGCAGTCTCCCCGGGACATCCTTTTCATCAAGGACCCAGTACTTC.

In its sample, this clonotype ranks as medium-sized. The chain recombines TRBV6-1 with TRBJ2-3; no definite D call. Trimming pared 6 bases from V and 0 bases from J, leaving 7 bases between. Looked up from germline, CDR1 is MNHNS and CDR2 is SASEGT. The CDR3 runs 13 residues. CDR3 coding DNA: TGTGCCAGCAGGGCGGCTAGCACAGATACGCAGTATTTT. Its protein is CASRAASTDTQYF.